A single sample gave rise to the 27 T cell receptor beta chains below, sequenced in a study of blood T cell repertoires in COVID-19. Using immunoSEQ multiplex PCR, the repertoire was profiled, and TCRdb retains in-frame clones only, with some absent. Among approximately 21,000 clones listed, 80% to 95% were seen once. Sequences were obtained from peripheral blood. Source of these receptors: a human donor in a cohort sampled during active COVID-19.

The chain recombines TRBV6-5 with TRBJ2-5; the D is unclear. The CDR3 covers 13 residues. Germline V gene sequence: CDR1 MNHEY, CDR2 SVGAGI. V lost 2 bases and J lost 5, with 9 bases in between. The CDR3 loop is CASSYDLLETQYF. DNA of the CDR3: TGTGCCAGCAGTTACGACTTATTGGAGACCCAGTACTTC.

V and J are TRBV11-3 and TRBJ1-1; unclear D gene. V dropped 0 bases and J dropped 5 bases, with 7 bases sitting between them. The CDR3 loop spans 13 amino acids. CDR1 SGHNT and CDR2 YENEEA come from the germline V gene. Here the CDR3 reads CASSLDQQTEAFF. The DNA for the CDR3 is TGTGCCAGCAGCTTAGATCAACAGACTGAAGCTTTCTTT.

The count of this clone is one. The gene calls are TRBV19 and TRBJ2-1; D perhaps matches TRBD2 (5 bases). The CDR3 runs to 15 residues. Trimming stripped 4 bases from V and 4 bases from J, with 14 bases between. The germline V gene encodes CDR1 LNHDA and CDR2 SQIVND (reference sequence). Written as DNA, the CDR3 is TGTGCCAGTAGTAGAGAGGGCCTGAAGTACAATGAGCAGTTCTTC. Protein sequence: CASSREGLKYNEQFF.

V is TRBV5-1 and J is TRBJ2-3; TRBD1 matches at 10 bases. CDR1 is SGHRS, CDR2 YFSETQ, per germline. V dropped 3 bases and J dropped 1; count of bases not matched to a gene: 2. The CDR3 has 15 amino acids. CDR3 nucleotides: TGCGCCAGCAGCTCGGGACAGGGGCGCACAGATACGCAGTATTTT. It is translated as CASSSGQGRTDTQYF.

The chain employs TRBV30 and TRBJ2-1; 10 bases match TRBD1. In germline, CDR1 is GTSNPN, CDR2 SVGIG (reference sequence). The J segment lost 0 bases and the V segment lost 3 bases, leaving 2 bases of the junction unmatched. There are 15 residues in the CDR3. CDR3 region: CAWRGQGGSYNEQFF. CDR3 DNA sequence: TGTGCCTGGAGAGGACAGGGGGGCTCCTACAATGAGCAGTTCTTC.

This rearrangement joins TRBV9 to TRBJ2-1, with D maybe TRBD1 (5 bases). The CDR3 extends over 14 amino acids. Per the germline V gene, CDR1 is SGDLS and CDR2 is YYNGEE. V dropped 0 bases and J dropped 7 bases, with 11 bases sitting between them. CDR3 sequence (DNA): TGTGCCAGCAGCGTAGTGGAGACAGCTAATGAGCAGTTCTTC. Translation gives CASSVVETANEQFF.

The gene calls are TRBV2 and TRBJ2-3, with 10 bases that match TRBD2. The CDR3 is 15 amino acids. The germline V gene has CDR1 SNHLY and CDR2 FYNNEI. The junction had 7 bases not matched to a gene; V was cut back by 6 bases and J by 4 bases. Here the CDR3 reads CASRLGTSVADTQYF. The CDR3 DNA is TGTGCCAGCAGACTAGGGACTAGCGTTGCAGATACGCAGTATTTT. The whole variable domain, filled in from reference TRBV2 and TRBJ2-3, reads EPEVTQTPSHQVTQMGQEVILRCVPISNHLYFYWYRQILGQKVEFLVSFYNNEISEKSEIFDDQFSVERPDGSNFTLKIRSTKLEDSAMYFCASRLGTSVADTQYFGPGTRLTVL.

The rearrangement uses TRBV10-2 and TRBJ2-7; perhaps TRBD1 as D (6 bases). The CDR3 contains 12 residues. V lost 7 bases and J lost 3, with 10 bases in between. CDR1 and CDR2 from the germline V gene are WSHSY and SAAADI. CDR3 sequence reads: CASTDRFYEQYF. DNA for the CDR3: TGCGCCAGCACGGACAGATTCTACGAGCAGTACTTC.

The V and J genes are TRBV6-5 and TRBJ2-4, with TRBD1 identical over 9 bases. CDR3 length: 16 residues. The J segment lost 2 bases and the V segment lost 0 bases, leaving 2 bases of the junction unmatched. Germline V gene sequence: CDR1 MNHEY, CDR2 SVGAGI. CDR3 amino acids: CASSYSGTGSKNIQYF. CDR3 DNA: TGTGCCAGCAGTTACTCGGGGACAGGGTCCAAAAACATTCAGTACTTC.

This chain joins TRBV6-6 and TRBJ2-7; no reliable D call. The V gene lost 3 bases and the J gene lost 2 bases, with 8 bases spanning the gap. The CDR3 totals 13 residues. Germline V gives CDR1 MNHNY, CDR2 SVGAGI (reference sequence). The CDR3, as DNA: TGTGCCAGCAGTTATGGCGGTACCTACGAGCAGTACTTC. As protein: CASSYGGTYEQYF.

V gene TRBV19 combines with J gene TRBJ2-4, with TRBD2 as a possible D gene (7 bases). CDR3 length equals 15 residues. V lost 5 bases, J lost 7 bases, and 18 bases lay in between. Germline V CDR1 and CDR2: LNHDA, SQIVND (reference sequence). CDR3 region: CASSPFRGAGNIQYF. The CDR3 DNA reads TGTGCCAGTAGTCCCTTTCGGGGGGCGGGGAACATTCAGTACTTC.

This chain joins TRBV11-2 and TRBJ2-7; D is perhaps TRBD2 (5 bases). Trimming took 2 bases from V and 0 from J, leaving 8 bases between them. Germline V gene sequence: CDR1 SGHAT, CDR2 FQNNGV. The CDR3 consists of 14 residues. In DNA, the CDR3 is TGTGCCAGCAGCTTATGGAGGAGCTCCTACGAGCAGTACTTC. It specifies CASSLWRSSYEQYF.

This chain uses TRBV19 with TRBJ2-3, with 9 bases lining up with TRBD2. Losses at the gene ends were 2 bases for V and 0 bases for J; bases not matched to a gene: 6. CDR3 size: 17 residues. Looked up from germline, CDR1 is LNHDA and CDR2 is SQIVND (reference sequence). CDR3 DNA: TGTGCCAGTAGTATATTAGGGCGGGGGGGGAGCACAGATACGCAGTATTTT. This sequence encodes CASSILGRGGSTDTQYF. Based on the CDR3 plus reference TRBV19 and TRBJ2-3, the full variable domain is DGGITQSPKYLFRKEGQNVTLSCEQNLNHDAMYWYRQDPGQGLRLIYYSQIVNDFQKGDIAEGYSVSREKKESFPLTVTSAQKNPTAFYLCASSILGRGGSTDTQYFGPGTRLTVL.

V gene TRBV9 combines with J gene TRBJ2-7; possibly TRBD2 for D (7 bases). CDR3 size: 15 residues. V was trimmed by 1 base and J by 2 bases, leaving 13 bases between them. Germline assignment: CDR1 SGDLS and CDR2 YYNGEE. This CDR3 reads CASSVRAGAPYEQYF. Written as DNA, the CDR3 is TGTGCCAGCAGCGTACGCGCGGGGGCCCCCTACGAGCAGTACTTC. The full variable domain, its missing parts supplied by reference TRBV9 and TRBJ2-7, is DSGVTQTPKHLITATGQRVTLRCSPRSGDLSVYWYQQSLDQGLQFLIQYYNGEERAKGNILERFSAQQFPDLHSELNLSSLELGDSALYFCASSVRAGAPYEQYFGPGTRLTVT.

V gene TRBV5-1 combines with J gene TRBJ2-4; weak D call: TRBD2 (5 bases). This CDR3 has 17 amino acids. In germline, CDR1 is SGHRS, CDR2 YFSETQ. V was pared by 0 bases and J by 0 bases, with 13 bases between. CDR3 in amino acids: CASSLATGKLAKNIQYF. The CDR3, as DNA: TGCGCCAGCAGCTTGGCCACGGGGAAACTAGCCAAAAACATTCAGTACTTC.

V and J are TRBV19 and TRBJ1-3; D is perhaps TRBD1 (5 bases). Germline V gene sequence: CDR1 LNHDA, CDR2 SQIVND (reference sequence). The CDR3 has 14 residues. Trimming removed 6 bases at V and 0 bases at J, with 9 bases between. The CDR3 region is CASRTTVSGNTIYF. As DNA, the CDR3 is TGTGCCAGTAGGACGACAGTCTCTGGAAACACCATATATTTT.

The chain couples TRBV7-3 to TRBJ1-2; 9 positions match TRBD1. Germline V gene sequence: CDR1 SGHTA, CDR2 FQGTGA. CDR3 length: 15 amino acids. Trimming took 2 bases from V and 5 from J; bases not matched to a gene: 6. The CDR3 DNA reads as TGTGCCAGCAGCTTATTCCTCGGACAGGGGTATGGCTACACCTTC. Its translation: CASSLFLGQGYGYTF.

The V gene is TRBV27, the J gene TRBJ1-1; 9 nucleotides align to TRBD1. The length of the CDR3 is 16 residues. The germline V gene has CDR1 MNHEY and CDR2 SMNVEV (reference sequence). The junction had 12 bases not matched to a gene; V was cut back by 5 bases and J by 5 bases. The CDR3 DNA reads TGTGCCAGCAGTCCTACAGGGGGCGGGCTGGGTACTGAAGCTTTCTTT. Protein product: CASSPTGGGLGTEAFF.

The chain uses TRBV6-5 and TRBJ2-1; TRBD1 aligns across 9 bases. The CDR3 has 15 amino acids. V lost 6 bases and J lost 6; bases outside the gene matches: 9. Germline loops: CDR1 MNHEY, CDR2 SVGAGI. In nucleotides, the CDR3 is TGTGCCAGCAGAACCGGGACAGGGCGTTCCAATGAGCAGTTCTTC. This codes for CASRTGTGRSNEQFF.

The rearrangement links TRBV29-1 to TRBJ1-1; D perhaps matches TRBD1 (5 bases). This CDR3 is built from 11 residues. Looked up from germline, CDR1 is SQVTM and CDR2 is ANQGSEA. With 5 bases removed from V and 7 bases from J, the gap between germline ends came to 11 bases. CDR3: CSVPGGGEAFF. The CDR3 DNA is TGCAGCGTTCCGGGGGGGGGTGAAGCTTTCTTT.

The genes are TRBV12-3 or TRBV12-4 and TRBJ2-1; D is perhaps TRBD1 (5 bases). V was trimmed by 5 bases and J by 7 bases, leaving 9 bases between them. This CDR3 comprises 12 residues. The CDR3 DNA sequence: TGTGCCAGCAGTCCCGGACAAAATGAGCAGTTCTTC. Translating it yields CASSPGQNEQFF.

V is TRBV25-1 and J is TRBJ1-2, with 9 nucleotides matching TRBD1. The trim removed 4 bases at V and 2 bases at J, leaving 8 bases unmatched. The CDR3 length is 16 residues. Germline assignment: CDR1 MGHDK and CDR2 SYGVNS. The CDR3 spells CASSGTGTGQNYGYTF. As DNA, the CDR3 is TGTGCCAGCAGTGGAACCGGGACAGGGCAGAACTATGGCTACACCTTC.

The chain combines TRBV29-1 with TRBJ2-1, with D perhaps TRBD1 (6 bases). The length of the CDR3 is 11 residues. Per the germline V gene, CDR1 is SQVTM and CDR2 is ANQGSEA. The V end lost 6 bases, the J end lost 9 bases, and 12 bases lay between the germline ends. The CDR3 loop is CSVNRAGEQFF. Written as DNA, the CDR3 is TGCAGCGTAAACAGGGCTGGTGAGCAGTTCTTC.

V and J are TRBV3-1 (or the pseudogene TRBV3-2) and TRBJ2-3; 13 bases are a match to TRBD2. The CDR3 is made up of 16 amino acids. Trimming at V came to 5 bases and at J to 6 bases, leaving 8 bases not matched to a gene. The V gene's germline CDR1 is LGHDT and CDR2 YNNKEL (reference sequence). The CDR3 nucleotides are TGTGCCAGCAGCATGACTAGCGGGGGGAATGGGGATACGCAGTATTTT. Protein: CASSMTSGGNGDTQYF.

In DNA form, the CDR3 reads TGTGCCAGCAGCTTGGCATCGTGGGACAGCTATGAAAAACTGTTTTTT. This gives the protein CASSLASWDSYEKLFF. J is TRBJ1-4 and V is TRBV5-8, with 7 bases identical to TRBD1. The V segment lost 0 bases and the J segment 6 bases; nucleotides outside the gene matches: 8. The CDR3 is made up of 16 amino acids. Germline CDR1 and CDR2: SGHTS and YDEGEE.

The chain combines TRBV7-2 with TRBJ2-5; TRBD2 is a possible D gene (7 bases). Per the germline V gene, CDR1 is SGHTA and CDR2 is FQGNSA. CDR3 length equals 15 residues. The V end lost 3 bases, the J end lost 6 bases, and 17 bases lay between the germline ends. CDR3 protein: CASSLIPGGRKTQYF. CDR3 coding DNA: TGTGCCAGCAGCTTGATTCCGGGGGGCCGCAAGACCCAGTACTTC.

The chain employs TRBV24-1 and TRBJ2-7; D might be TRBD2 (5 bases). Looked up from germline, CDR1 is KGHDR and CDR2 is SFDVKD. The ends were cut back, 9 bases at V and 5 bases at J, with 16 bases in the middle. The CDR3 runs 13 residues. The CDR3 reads CATPPTERDEQYF. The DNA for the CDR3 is TGTGCCACCCCACCGACCGAGAGGGACGAGCAGTACTTC.